This TCR beta chain was sequenced for a study of blood T cell repertoires in COVID-19. Across the study: PBMCs, B-cell-depleted T cells, or T cells were the source of the cDNA or gDNA that made up the material.

Cohorts were based on clinical histories the participants reported. Germline-derived CDR1 and CDR2 are SGHRS and YFSETQ. With V trimmed by 0 bases and J by 0 bases, 2 bases remained unmatched. The CDR3 loop spans 15 amino acids. Per the authors' pipeline: Cell counts per sample came from amplifying reference gene primers. Clones were sequenced by immunoSEQ multiplex PCR, and TCRdb holds only the in-frame ones, with some missing. That table is the source of V, J and clone size, and D and trimming were worked out from the DNA. The sample includes approximately 300,000 clones, 75% to 90% of them seen just once.

The rearrangement links TRBV5-1 to TRBJ1-1; 7 nucleotides line up with TRBD1. The sequencing input was PBMCs or T cells enriched from blood (not recorded which). This TCR was sampled from a woman in her thirties who had been exposed to COVID-19. CDR3 sequence (DNA): TGCGCCAGCAGCTTGGAGGGGGCCTTGAACACTGAAGCTTTCTTT. It is translated as CASSLEGALNTEAFF.